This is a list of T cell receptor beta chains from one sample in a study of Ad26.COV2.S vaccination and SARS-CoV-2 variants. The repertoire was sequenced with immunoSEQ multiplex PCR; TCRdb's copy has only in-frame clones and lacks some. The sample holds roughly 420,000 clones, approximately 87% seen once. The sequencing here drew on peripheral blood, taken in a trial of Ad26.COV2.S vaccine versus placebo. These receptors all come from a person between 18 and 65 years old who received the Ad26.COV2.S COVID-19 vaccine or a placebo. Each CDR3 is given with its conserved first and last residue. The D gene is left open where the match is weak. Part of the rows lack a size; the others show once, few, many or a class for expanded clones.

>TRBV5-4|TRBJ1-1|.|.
CASSLMGGGTEAFF
TGTGCCAGCAGCTTGATGGGGGGCGGCACTGAAGCTTTCTTT
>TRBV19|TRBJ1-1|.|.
CASSISADTEAFF
TGTGCCAGTAGTATAAGCGCCGACACTGAAGCTTTCTTT
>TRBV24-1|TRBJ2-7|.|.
CATSRRGDYEQYF
TGTGCCACCAGTCGCAGGGGTGATTACGAGCAGTACTTC
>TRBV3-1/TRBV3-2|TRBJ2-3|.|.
CASSRQPGTDTQYF
TGTGCCAGCAGCCGTCAACCTGGCACAGATACGCAGTATTTT
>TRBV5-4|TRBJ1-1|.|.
CASSDFGGWNTEAFF
TGTGCCAGCAGCGACTTTGGGGGGTGGAACACTGAAGCTTTCTTT
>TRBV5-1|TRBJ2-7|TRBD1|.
CASNKGGGYEQYF
TGCGCCAGCAATAAAGGGGGCGGGTACGAGCAGTACTTC
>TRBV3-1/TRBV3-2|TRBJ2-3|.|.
CASSPIRDYTDTQYF
TGTGCCAGCAGCCCCATTCGGGATTACACAGATACGCAGTATTTT
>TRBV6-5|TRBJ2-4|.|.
CASSPQGAENIQYF
TGTGCCAGCAGTCCCCAAGGGGCGGAAAACATTCAGTACTTC
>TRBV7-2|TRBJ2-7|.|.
CASSLERGSYEQYF
TGTGCCAGCAGTCTTGAGAGGGGATCCTACGAGCAGTACTTC
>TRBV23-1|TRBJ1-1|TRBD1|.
CASSQKPRRDRSNTEAFF
TGCGCCAGCAGTCAAAAGCCACGTAGGGACAGATCGAACACTGAAGCTTTCTTT
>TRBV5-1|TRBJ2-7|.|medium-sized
CASSWDKSYEQYF
TGCGCCAGCAGCTGGGACAAATCCTACGAGCAGTACTTC
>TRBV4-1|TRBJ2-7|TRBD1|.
CASSQDFLTGQGPGEQYF
TGCGCCAGCAGCCAAGATTTCCTCACGGGACAGGGGCCGGGCGAGCAGTACTTC